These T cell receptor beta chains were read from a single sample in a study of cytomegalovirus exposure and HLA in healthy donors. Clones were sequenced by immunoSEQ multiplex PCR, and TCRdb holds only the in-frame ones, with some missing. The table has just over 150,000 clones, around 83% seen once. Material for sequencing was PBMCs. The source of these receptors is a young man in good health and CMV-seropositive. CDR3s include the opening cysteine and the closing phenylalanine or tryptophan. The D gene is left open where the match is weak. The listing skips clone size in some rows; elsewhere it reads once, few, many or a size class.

CASSLYIVNTYEQYF,TGCGCCAGCAGCCTTTACATCGTAAATACCTACGAGCAGTACTTC,NA,NA,TRBJ2-7,TRBV4-1
CASSANRAYEQYF,TGTGCCAGCAGCGCTAACAGGGCCTACGAGCAGTACTTC,few,NA,TRBJ2-7,TRBV7-2
CASSPDLGSYNEQFF,TGTGCCAGCAGCCCGGACTTAGGCTCCTACAATGAGCAGTTCTTC,NA,NA,TRBJ2-1,TRBV9
CASSEAGGHEQYF,TGTGCCAGCAGTGAAGCAGGCGGGCACGAGCAGTACTTC,NA,NA,TRBJ2-7,TRBV6-1
CASSLDGRGGYTF,TGTGCCAGCAGTTTAGACGGCCGCGGGGGCTACACCTTC,NA,NA,TRBJ1-2,TRBV2
CASSGAGGLNYNEQFF,TGTGCCAGCAGCGGAGCGGGGGGGCTGAACTACAATGAGCAGTTCTTC,NA,TRBD2,TRBJ2-1,TRBV27
CASSMTSGVTDTQYF,TGTGCCAGCAGCATGACTAGCGGGGTAACAGATACGCAGTATTTT,once,TRBD2,TRBJ2-3,TRBV11-2
CASSRGLENTEAFF,TGTGCCAGCAGCAGGGGGTTGGAAAACACTGAAGCTTTCTTT,NA,NA,TRBJ1-1,TRBV7-9
CASSQGAISYEQYF,TGCGCCAGCAGCCAAGGGGCCATATCCTACGAGCAGTACTTC,NA,NA,TRBJ2-7,TRBV4-1
CASSGGGQNTEAFF,TGTGCCAGTTCAGGGGGCGGTCAGAACACTGAAGCTTTCTTT,NA,TRBD1,TRBJ1-1,TRBV9
CASSADRAGGPTEAFF,TGTGCCAGCAGCGCTGACAGGGCAGGGGGCCCCACTGAAGCTTTCTTT,once,TRBD1,TRBJ1-1,TRBV7-2
CAWSRGQGLYF,TGTGCCTGGAGTCGGGGACAGGGGTTGTACTTC,NA,TRBD1,TRBJ2-7,TRBV30
CATSRGQGMGQYQETQYF,TGTGCCACCAGCAGAGGACAGGGGATGGGTCAATACCAAGAGACCCAGTACTTC,NA,TRBD1,TRBJ2-5,TRBV15
CASSPLQGNAEAFF,TGTGCCAGCAGTCCATTACAGGGGAACGCTGAAGCTTTCTTT,once,TRBD1,TRBJ1-1,TRBV27
CASSPTGTGNSPLHF,TGCGCCAGCAGCCCCACCGGGACAGGCAATTCACCCCTCCACTTT,NA,TRBD1,TRBJ1-6,TRBV4-3
CASTLRGQSTDTQYF,TGCGCCAGTACATTAAGGGGGCAAAGCACAGATACGCAGTATTTT,NA,TRBD1,TRBJ2-3,TRBV5-1
CASSIREDQPQHF,TGTGCCAGTAGTATTAGAGAAGATCAGCCCCAGCATTTT,NA,NA,TRBJ1-5,TRBV19
CASSEGQGNEQYF,TGTGCCAGCAGCGAAGGACAGGGCAACGAGCAGTACTTC,NA,TRBD1,TRBJ2-7,TRBV7-6
CASSLGGSSLVYNEQFF,TGTGCCAGCAGCTTAGGAGGTAGCTCTCTTGTTTACAATGAGCAGTTCTTC,NA,NA,TRBJ2-1,TRBV11-2
CAWSLRTGDSNQPQHF,TGTGCCTGGAGCTTACGGACAGGGGATAGCAATCAGCCCCAGCATTTT,NA,TRBD1,TRBJ1-5,TRBV30
CAWSALTGANTEAFF,TGTGCCTGGAGTGCCCTGACAGGAGCGAACACTGAAGCTTTCTTT,NA,NA,TRBJ1-1,TRBV30
CASSPPLGQFHYEQYF,TGTGCCAGCAGCCCCCCACTCGGACAGTTTCACTACGAGCAGTACTTC,NA,NA,TRBJ2-7,TRBV5-6
CASSPDTGPNQPQHF,TGTGCCAGCTCACCGGACACAGGTCCCAATCAGCCCCAGCATTTT,NA,NA,TRBJ1-5,TRBV18
CASSYGGQGVYEQYF,TGTGCCAGCAGTTACGGGGGACAGGGTGTCTACGAGCAGTACTTC,NA,TRBD1,TRBJ2-7,TRBV6-5
CASSQTSAGGFSYNEQFF,TGTGCCAGCAGCCAAACTAGCGCGGGCGGGTTCTCCTACAATGAGCAGTTCTTC,NA,TRBD2,TRBJ2-1,TRBV27
CASSELRAGREQFF,TGTGCCAGCAGCGAACTCCGAGCGGGCCGGGAGCAGTTCTTC,NA,NA,TRBJ2-1,TRBV7-9
CASSYSAGQGAYEQYF,TGTGCCAGCAGTTACTCGGCCGGACAGGGGGCCTACGAGCAGTACTTC,NA,TRBD1,TRBJ2-7,TRBV6-5
CASSLEPAGGKSPLHF,TGCGCCAGCAGCTTGGAACCGGCCGGGGGGAAATCACCCCTCCACTTT,once,NA,TRBJ1-6,TRBV5-1
CASSSQPSGEELFF,TGTGCCAGCAGCTCCCAGCCTTCGGGGGAGGAACTGTTTTTT,few,NA,TRBJ1-4,TRBV7-2
CASSQDPMSRGATEAFF,TGCGCCAGCAGCCAAGACCCGATGTCTCGGGGGGCAACTGAAGCTTTCTTT,few,NA,TRBJ1-1,TRBV4-3
CASSLDIPVSGNTIYF,TGTGCCAGCAGCTTAGATATTCCAGTCTCTGGAAACACCATATATTTT,once,NA,TRBJ1-3,TRBV7-2
CASSVAGGATGELFF,TGTGCCAGCAGCGTAGCGGGGGGCGCCACCGGGGAGCTGTTTTTT,NA,NA,TRBJ2-2,TRBV9
CASSPDSNYGYTF,TGTGCCAGCAGCCCGGACAGTAACTATGGCTACACCTTC,once,NA,TRBJ1-2,TRBV4-2
CASSTPGQGAVYNEQFF,TGTGCCAGCAGTACACCGGGACAGGGGGCGGTCTACAATGAGCAGTTCTTC,NA,TRBD1,TRBJ2-1,TRBV28
CASSQALAGGLADTQYF,TGCGCCAGCAGCCAAGCACTAGCGGGGGGTTTGGCAGATACGCAGTATTTT,NA,TRBD2,TRBJ2-3,TRBV4-3
CASSPQGTGGFYGYTF,TGTGCCAGCAGCCCCCAAGGGACAGGGGGCTTCTATGGCTACACCTTC,NA,TRBD1,TRBJ1-2,TRBV9
CAIADPNQPQHF,TGTGCCATCGCAGATCCGAATCAGCCCCAGCATTTT,NA,NA,TRBJ1-5,TRBV10-3
CSVEDRLTYEQYF,TGCAGCGTTGAGGACAGGCTCACCTACGAGCAGTACTTC,NA,TRBD1,TRBJ2-7,TRBV29-1
CASGGWGTEAFF,TGTGCCAGCGGGGGGTGGGGCACTGAAGCTTTCTTT,NA,NA,TRBJ1-1,TRBV9
CAWGQGLGNTEAFF,TGTGCCTGGGGCCAGGGTCTGGGGAACACTGAAGCTTTCTTT,NA,NA,TRBJ1-1,TRBV30
CASSWGRTTDTQYF,TGCGCCAGCAGCTGGGGGCGTACGACAGATACGCAGTATTTT,once,NA,TRBJ2-3,TRBV5-1
CASSQDRGTDYGYTF,TGCGCCAGCAGCCAAGACAGGGGAACTGACTATGGCTACACCTTC,few,NA,TRBJ1-2,TRBV4-3
CASSVGPMEGTEAFF,TGTGCCAGCAGCGTAGGTCCCATGGAGGGCACTGAAGCTTTCTTT,once,NA,TRBJ1-1,TRBV9
CASSQGLAGYTEAFF,TGTGCCAGCAGTCAAGGGCTGGCGGGGTACACTGAAGCTTTCTTT,few,NA,TRBJ1-1,TRBV28
CATGTGGNTEAFF,TGTGCCACTGGGACAGGGGGCAACACTGAAGCTTTCTTT,NA,TRBD1,TRBJ1-1,TRBV6-5
CASSILLAGGRETQYF,TGTGCCAGTAGTATTCTCCTAGCGGGGGGGCGGGAGACCCAGTACTTC,NA,TRBD2,TRBJ2-5,TRBV19
CASSFQGAAAGKLFF,TGTGCCAGCAGTTTTCAGGGGGCTGCCGCTGGAAAACTGTTTTTT,many,TRBD1,TRBJ1-4,TRBV6-6
CASTPGGQGSYGYTF,TGTGCCAGCACCCCTGGCGGGCAGGGGAGCTATGGCTACACCTTC,NA,NA,TRBJ1-2,TRBV28
CASSQGQGVSPLHF,TGTGCCAGCAGCCAGGGACAGGGGGTGTCACCCCTCCACTTT,NA,TRBD1,TRBJ1-6,TRBV7-3
CASSPDMRGYTF,TGTGCCAGCAGTCCGGACATGAGGGGCTACACCTTC,NA,NA,TRBJ1-2,TRBV6-5
CASSPRDRGGGYTF,TGTGCCAGCAGCCCACGGGACAGAGGTGGGGGCTACACCTTC,NA,TRBD1,TRBJ1-2,TRBV7-2
CASSGIQGAIAFF,TGTGCCAGCAGCGGAATACAGGGGGCGATTGCTTTCTTT,NA,TRBD1,TRBJ1-1,TRBV9
CARNPGGATGYTF,TGTGCCCGGAACCCTGGGGGGGCGACTGGCTACACCTTC,NA,NA,TRBJ1-2,TRBV30
CASSAGGHTEAFF,TGTGCCAGCAGTGCCGGGGGGCATACTGAAGCTTTCTTT,NA,NA,TRBJ1-1,TRBV6-1
CASSLWRDSSYGYTF,TGTGCCAGCAGTCTTTGGCGGGACTCTAGCTATGGCTACACCTTC,once,NA,TRBJ1-2,TRBV2
CASRLGNTEAFF,TGTGCCAGCAGGCTAGGAAACACTGAAGCTTTCTTT,NA,NA,TRBJ1-1,TRBV6-5
CASSSGLGNTGELFF,TGTGCCAGTAGTTCAGGGCTAGGGAACACCGGGGAGCTGTTTTTT,NA,NA,TRBJ2-2,TRBV19
CASSSVRDRSYEQYF,TGTGCCAGCAGCTCAGTCCGGGACAGGTCCTACGAGCAGTACTTC,NA,TRBD1,TRBJ2-7,TRBV7-9
CASSQEADSFYNEQFF,TGCGCCAGCAGCCAAGAGGCCGACAGTTTCTACAATGAGCAGTTCTTC,many,NA,TRBJ2-1,TRBV4-3
CASSQGGDRDQPQHF,TGTGCCAGCAGCCAAGGAGGGGACAGAGATCAGCCCCAGCATTTT,NA,TRBD1,TRBJ1-5,TRBV4-2